These 4 T cell receptor beta chains were all obtained from the same sample, sequenced in a study of blood T cells in healthy people across ages. Together with a sample-barcoded 5' primer, a J-beta primer mix was included in a second PCR lasting about 7 to 11 cycles. In TCRdb, the 5' RACE reads were re-called with MiXCR into one record per CDR3 protein. The sample has more than 900,000 distinct CDR3 sequences, almost 30% seen once. The same specimen was also included in a second study, on T cells of mothers and their children.

Sequenced: blood. These receptors originate from a woman aged 40 to 50 in good health.

This sequence joins TRBV2 and TRBJ2-3, with 8 nucleotides matching TRBD2. Germline V gene data show CDR1 as SNHLY and CDR2 as FYNNEI. The CDR3 consists of 13 residues. Losses at the gene ends were 4 bases for V and 6 bases for J; bases not matched to a gene: 3. The CDR3: CASSAPGGDTQYF. As DNA, the CDR3 is TGTGCCAGCAGTGCCCCGGGAGGGGATACGCAGTATTTT. Full variable domain (rest looked up from reference TRBV2 and TRBJ2-3): EPEVTQTPSHQVTQMGQEVILRCVPISNHLYFYWYRQILGQKVEFLVSFYNNEISEKSEIFDDQFSVERPDGSNFTLKIRSTKLEDSAMYFCASSAPGGDTQYFGPGTRLTVL.

This clonotype was detected many times. The gene calls are TRBV15 and TRBJ2-1, with 7 bases aligning to TRBD2. This CDR3 is 17 amino acids long. CDR1 is LNHNV and CDR2 is YYDKDF in the germline V gene (reference sequence). V dropped 0 bases and J dropped 8; count of bases not matched to a gene: 13. CDR3 in amino acids: CATSREWAPLGRDEQFF. In DNA, the CDR3 is TGTGCCACCAGCAGAGAGTGGGCCCCCCTTGGGAGGGATGAGCAGTTCTTC.

The chain uses TRBV5-1 and TRBJ2-1; no reliable D call. Between the trimmed V and J ends, which lost 4 bases and 8 bases, there was a span of 10 bases. There are 12 residues in the CDR3. The germline CDR1 and CDR2 sequences are SGHRS and YFSETQ. CDR3 amino acids: CASSGTSYEQFF. The CDR3 bases are TGCGCCAGCAGCGGAACCTCGTATGAGCAGTTCTTC.

On this clonotype itself: Germline is not matched at one junction end, which may reflect a read error. J is TRBJ1-4 and V is TRBV20-1; a weak D match, TRBD1 (5 bases). Germline loops: CDR1 DFQATT, CDR2 SNEGSKA (reference sequence). This CDR3 is built from 11 residues. CDR3 loop: CGASGGGKLFF. The DNA for the CDR3 is TGCGGTGCTAGTGGGGGTGGTAAACTGTTTTTT.